The source of this T cell receptor (beta chain) is a study of T cells in Graves' hyperthyroidism and ophthalmopathy. General observations from the study: In blood, most of the thyroid clonotypes expanded above 0.001 were also present.

This clonotype was recorded at least ten times. Its antigen is not known. Germline-derived CDR1 and CDR2 are MNHEY and SVGAGI. V trimming: 5 bases; J trimming: 6 bases; junction bases outside the gene matches: 5. There are 13 residues in the CDR3. What was amplified from RNA transcripts were TCR beta CDR3 regions. HTBI primers were used for first-round RT-PCR of the TCR CDR3. TCRdb independently ran MiXCR on the multiplex PCR reads; one entry per CDR3 protein. The table has hundreds of thousands of distinct CDR3 sequences, roughly 40% seen once. Hyperthyroidism, newly diagnosed and lasting under 2 months, affected patients aged 18 to 65. Investigators excluded patients with uncontrolled infection, other autoimmune disease, pregnancy or lactation.

The chain links TRBV6-5 to TRBJ1-2; TRBD1 agrees at 8 bases. The receptor's source is a man between 18 and 35 years old with Graves' hyperthyroidism. Sample: blood. The DNA of the CDR3 is TGTGCCAGCAGTGCGACAGGGGCGGATGGCTACACCTTC. This codes for CASSATGADGYTF.